A single sample gave rise to the 29 T cell receptor beta chains below, sequenced in a study of monozygotic twins with cystic fibrosis. The table came from immunoSEQ multiplex PCR; TCRdb's copy has only in-frame clones and leaves some out. The sample lists 25,000 or so clones; less than 95% were seen once. Sequenced sample: blood. These receptors all come from a girl aged 2 to 10 with cystic fibrosis.

The genes are TRBV18 and TRBJ1-2, with D hard to call. Trimming left V 1 base short and J 7 bases short, with 13 bases between. There are 14 residues in the CDR3. The germline V gene has CDR1 KGHSH and CDR2 LQKENI. CDR3 nucleotide sequence: TGTGCCAGCTCACCACAAGGGAACATGGGTGGCTACACCTTC. Its translation is CASSPQGNMGGYTF. Drawing the rest from reference TRBV18 and TRBJ1-2, the complete variable domain is NAGVMQNPRHLVRRRGQEARLRCSPMKGHSHVYWYRQLPEEGLKFMVYLQKENIIDESGMPKERFSAEFPKEGPSILRIQQVVRGDSAAYFCASSPQGNMGGYTFGSGTRLTVV.

The chain couples TRBV7-3 to TRBJ1-3; D unclear. The CDR3 is 14 amino acids. The V end lost 5 bases, the J end lost 3 bases, and 11 bases lay between the germline ends. The germline CDR1 and CDR2 sequences are SGHTA and FQGTGA. In nucleotides, the CDR3 is TGTGCCAGCAGCCCAGCGGGCAATGGAAACACCATATATTTT. Translating it yields CASSPAGNGNTIYF.

In its sample, this clone was seen a few times. The chain recombines TRBV6-5 with TRBJ1-6; no definite D call. V was cut by 0 bases and J by 8 bases, with 5 bases left in between. The CDR3 length is 13 residues. CDR1 is MNHEY, CDR2 SVGAGI, per germline. In DNA, the CDR3 is TGTGCCAGCAGTTACTCGATTTATTCACCCCTCCACTTT. Its translation is CASSYSIYSPLHF.

The V gene is TRBV9, the J gene TRBJ2-3; D unclear. Trimming cost V 4 bases and J 2 bases, with 5 bases left between them. The CDR3 is 12 residues long. Germline V gene data show CDR1 as SGDLS and CDR2 as YYNGEE. In DNA, the CDR3 is TGTGCCAGCAGCTCCCTCACAGATACGCAGTATTTT. Translating gives CASSSLTDTQYF.

The chain couples TRBV5-6 to TRBJ1-4; no clear D. This CDR3 contains 14 residues. Per germline, CDR1 SGHDT and CDR2 YYEEEE. V lost 4 bases to trimming and J lost 0 bases, with 7 bases between them. This CDR3 is CASSGFATNEKLFF. The CDR3 region has the DNA TGTGCCAGCAGCGGGTTTGCAACTAATGAAAAACTGTTTTTT.

The chain employs TRBV7-2 and TRBJ1-4; weak D call: TRBD1 (5 bases). CDR3 size: 14 residues. V lost 0 bases to trimming and J lost 6 bases, with 8 bases between them. Germline V lookup: CDR1 SGHTA, CDR2 FQGNSA. CDR3 protein: CASSLAGGDEKLFF. CDR3 in DNA: TGTGCCAGCAGCTTAGCGGGGGGGGATGAAAAACTGTTTTTT.

This rearrangement joins TRBV5-6 to TRBJ1-5; D is uncertain. The germline V gene has CDR1 SGHDT and CDR2 YYEEEE. This CDR3 region has 15 residues. The germline V and J ends were trimmed by 2 bases and 4 bases, with 13 bases remaining between them. The CDR3 protein is CASSLARGSNQPQHF. CDR3 DNA: TGTGCCAGCAGCTTAGCGAGAGGTAGTAATCAGCCCCAGCATTTT.

For the CDR3, the DNA is TGTGCCAGTAGGTTCGGGACAGATACGCAGTATTTT. This translates into CASRFGTDTQYF. The chain joins TRBV6-5 to TRBJ2-3; D is unresolved. The V gene's germline CDR1 is MNHEY and CDR2 SVGAGI. CDR3 length: 12 residues. Trimming cost V 9 bases and J 3 bases, with 10 bases left between them.

The V call is TRBV30, the J call TRBJ1-1; D gene unclear. Germline assignment: CDR1 GTSNPN and CDR2 SVGIG (reference sequence). This CDR3 comprises 11 residues. Trimming took 0 bases from V and 7 from J, leaving 6 bases between them. Here the CDR3 DNA reads TGTGCCTGGAGTGTTATAGATGAAGCTTTCTTT. The encoded protein is CAWSVIDEAFF.

The CDR3 DNA reads as TGCGCCAGCAGCGCTACGAGCAATCAGCCCCAGCATTTT. Translated: CASSATSNQPQHF. The J gene is TRBJ1-5, the V gene TRBV5-1; D call uncertain. V lost 4 bases and J lost 1, with 6 bases in between. The CDR3 covers 13 residues. The germline gives CDR1 SGHRS, CDR2 YFSETQ.

The rearrangement links TRBV5-8 to TRBJ2-3; D may correspond to TRBD1 or TRBD2 (6 bases each). This CDR3 region has 16 residues. Trimming removed 0 bases at V and 1 base at J, with 12 bases between. Germline CDR1 is SGHTS and CDR2 is YDEGEE. The CDR3 loop is CASSLDGGQGTDTQYF. In DNA, the CDR3 is TGTGCCAGCAGCTTGGATGGGGGGCAGGGCACAGATACGCAGTATTTT.

The chain has TRBV5-1 and TRBJ2-7, with 8 positions matching TRBD1. In germline, CDR1 is SGHRS, CDR2 YFSETQ. V lost 5 bases, J lost 3 bases, and 7 bases stayed unmatched. The CDR3 loop spans 14 amino acids. The CDR3 is CASSPTGGIYEQYF. In DNA form, the CDR3 reads TGCGCCAGCAGTCCAACAGGGGGAATCTACGAGCAGTACTTC.

This chain connects TRBV2 to TRBJ1-6; D is possibly TRBD1 (5 bases). Germline lookup yields CDR1 SNHLY and CDR2 FYNNEI. V gave up 7 bases and J gave up 4 bases, with 14 bases separating them. The CDR3 is made up of 15 amino acids. The CDR3 DNA reads TGTGCCAGCAAGAGCACAGGCCTTTATAATTCACCCCTCCACTTT. Translated: CASKSTGLYNSPLHF.

The chain uses TRBV7-9 and TRBJ1-2, with D unresolved. The CDR3 totals 14 residues. Per the germline V gene, CDR1 is SEHNR and CDR2 is FQNEAQ (reference sequence). V dropped 1 base and J dropped 4 bases, with 10 bases sitting between them. The CDR3: CASSLVAWVYGYTF. The CDR3 nucleotides are TGTGCCAGCAGCTTAGTCGCGTGGGTCTATGGCTACACCTTC.

This CDR3 reads CATRSQSEQYF. The DNA of the CDR3 is TGTGCCACCAGGTCCCAAAGCGAGCAGTACTTC. J is TRBJ2-7 and V is TRBV10-3, with no clear D. This CDR3 is built from 11 residues. The V and J ends lost 10 bases and 6 bases respectively, with 13 bases between them. CDR1 and CDR2 (germline): ENHRY, SYGVKD.

V and J are TRBV5-1 and TRBJ2-5; unclear D gene. From germline, CDR1 is SGHRS and CDR2 YFSETQ. Trimming left V 4 bases short and J 3 bases short, with 10 bases between. The length of the CDR3 is 13 residues. CDR3 coding DNA: TGCGCCAGCAGCCCAGGCACCGAAGAGACCCAGTACTTC. Protein sequence: CASSPGTEETQYF.

The chain recombines TRBV25-1 with TRBJ1-3; 7 bases align to TRBD1. V shed 8 bases, J shed 5 bases, and the junction held 12 bases outside the gene matches. Germline V gives CDR1 MGHDK, CDR2 SYGVNS. This CDR3 region has 15 residues. This CDR3 reads CASSAGTANRNTIYF. In nucleotides, the CDR3 is TGTGCCAGCTCCGCAGGGACAGCTAATCGAAACACCATATATTTT. The variable domain in full, completed from reference TRBV25-1 and TRBJ1-3, reads EADIYQTPRYLVIGTGKKITLECSQTMGHDKMYWYQQDPGMELHLIHYSYGVNSTEKGDLSSESTVSRIRTEHFPLTLESARPSHTSQYLCASSAGTANRNTIYFGEGSWLTVV.

V and J are TRBV18 and TRBJ2-7, with D possibly called TRBD1 or TRBD2 (5 bases each). V lost 3 bases and J lost 5, with 11 bases in between. CDR1 is KGHSH and CDR2 is LQKENI in the germline V gene. CDR3 length equals 13 residues. The CDR3 DNA sequence: TGTGCCAGCTCACCTTCCAGGGACCACGAGCAGTACTTC. Translating gives CASSPSRDHEQYF.

The V and J genes are TRBV15 and TRBJ2-1; 10 nucleotides line up with TRBD1. The CDR3 is 16 amino acids. V shed 1 base, J shed 12 bases, and the junction held 12 bases outside the gene matches. Germline V gene data show CDR1 as LNHNV and CDR2 as YYDKDF (reference sequence). The DNA of the CDR3 is TGTGCCACCAGCAGAGGCCGGGACAGGGGCCCAGTCGTGCAGTTCTTC. This sequence encodes CATSRGRDRGPVVQFF.

The rearrangement joins TRBV19 to TRBJ1-1; unclear D gene. Germline values: CDR1 LNHDA, CDR2 SQIVND (reference sequence). Between the trimmed V and J ends, which lost 3 bases and 0 bases, there was a span of 5 bases. This CDR3 spans 13 amino acids. This CDR3 reads CASSITMNTEAFF. The DNA for the CDR3 is TGTGCCAGTAGTATTACGATGAACACTGAAGCTTTCTTT.

The rearrangement links TRBV5-1 to TRBJ2-7, with D possibly being TRBD2 (7 bases). The V end lost 5 bases, the J end lost 5 bases, and 11 bases lay between the germline ends. The CDR3 is made up of 12 amino acids. Germline V gene sequence: CDR1 SGHRS, CDR2 YFSETQ. CDR3 loop: CASSMGGHEQYF. CDR3 in DNA: TGCGCCAGCAGTATGGGGGGGCACGAGCAGTACTTC.

The rearrangement links TRBV7-9 to TRBJ1-2; TRBD1 agrees at 7 bases. The CDR3 is 18 amino acids. Germline V gives CDR1 SEHNR, CDR2 FQNEAQ (reference sequence). V shed 5 bases, J shed 2 bases, and the junction held 17 bases outside the gene matches. The chain's CDR3 is CASSPPPSRGQSNYGYTF. In DNA, the CDR3 is TGTGCCAGCAGCCCCCCCCCTTCGCGGGGACAGTCAAACTATGGCTACACCTTC.

The chain couples TRBV9 to TRBJ2-7; D is unresolved. The germline CDR1 and CDR2 sequences are SGDLS and YYNGEE. The CDR3 totals 15 residues. Trimming shortened V by 4 bases and J by 0 bases, and 14 bases separated the two germline ends. The CDR3 region has the DNA TGTGCCAGCAGCCCAGAGCTGGGCAGCTCCTACGAGCAGTACTTC. Translation: CASSPELGSSYEQYF.

This clone was observed a handful of times. The rearrangement links TRBV2 to TRBJ2-7; D might be TRBD1 (5 bases). This CDR3 has 12 residues. The germline gives CDR1 SNHLY, CDR2 FYNNEI. The V gene lost 7 bases and the J gene lost 1 base, with 8 bases spanning the gap. As DNA, the CDR3 is TGTGCCAGCACAGGGCAGTCCTACGAGCAGTACTTC. Translating gives CASTGQSYEQYF.

This clone appeared a single time. The chain combines TRBV19 with TRBJ2-5; possible D gene TRBD1, 5 bases. Deletions cut 5 bases from V and 3 bases from J, with 10 bases between. This CDR3 region has 13 residues. The germline gives CDR1 LNHDA, CDR2 SQIVND (reference sequence). This chain's CDR3 is CASSAGLEETQYF. The CDR3 DNA reads TGTGCCAGTAGTGCAGGGCTCGAAGAGACCCAGTACTTC.

This chain connects TRBV5-5 to TRBJ2-5, with 13 bases that match TRBD2. The CDR3 sequence is 16 residues long. Germline loops: CDR1 SGHKS, CDR2 YYEKEE (reference sequence). Unmatched junction bases numbered 8, after V lost 4 bases and J lost 5 bases. The CDR3 coding sequence is TGTGCCAGCAGCCCGGGGACTAGCGGGGCCTCCGAGACCCAGTACTTC. Encoded protein: CASSPGTSGASETQYF.

The rearrangement links TRBV6-1 to TRBJ2-5; the match to TRBD1 covers 9 bases. CDR3 length: 14 amino acids. After removal of 4 bases from V and 4 bases from J, the junction contained 4 bases not matched to a gene. Germline-derived CDR1 and CDR2 are MNHNS and SASEGT. In DNA, the CDR3 is TGTGCCAGCAGTGCAACGGACAGGGGAGAGACCCAGTACTTC. This codes for CASSATDRGETQYF.

This sequence joins TRBV21-1 and TRBJ2-7. TRBV21-1 is classified as a pseudogene. The CDR3 runs to 12 residues. The CDR3, as DNA: TGTGCCAGCAGCAAAATTGTCTACGAGCAGTACTTC. Protein product: CASSKIVYEQYF.

The chain joins TRBV6-5 to TRBJ1-2; D ambiguous. The CDR3 covers 15 residues. V was cut by 3 bases and J by 0 bases, with 11 bases left in between. CDR1 and CDR2 (germline): MNHEY, SVGAGI. This CDR3 is CASSYLGRPNYGYTF. The DNA of the CDR3 is TGTGCCAGCAGTTATCTTGGGAGGCCTAACTATGGCTACACCTTC.